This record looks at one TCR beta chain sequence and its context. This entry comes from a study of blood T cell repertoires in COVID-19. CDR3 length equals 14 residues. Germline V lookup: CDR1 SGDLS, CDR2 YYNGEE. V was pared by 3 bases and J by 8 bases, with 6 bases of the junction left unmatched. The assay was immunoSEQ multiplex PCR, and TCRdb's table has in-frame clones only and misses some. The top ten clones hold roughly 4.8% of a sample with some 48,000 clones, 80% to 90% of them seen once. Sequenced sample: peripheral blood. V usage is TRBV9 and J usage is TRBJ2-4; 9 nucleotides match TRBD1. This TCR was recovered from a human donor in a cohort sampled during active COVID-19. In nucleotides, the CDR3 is TGTGCCAGCAGCGGGGGACAGGGTAGGGACATTCAGTACTTC. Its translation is CASSGGQGRDIQYF.